The source of this TCR beta chain is a study of response to subunit inactivated influenza vaccine. The study, taken as a whole, reports: Authors suggested few new T cells are recruited by each seasonal influenza vaccination.

Deletions cut 5 bases from V and 5 bases from J, with 15 bases between. This CDR3 contains 14 residues. Germline V gives CDR1 MNHNS, CDR2 SASEGT. This clonotype was detected a few times. Its antigen is unidentified. Each CDR3 protein gets one entry after TCRdb re-called the RT-PCR reads with MiXCR. The data show about 520,000 distinct CDR3 sequences, 25% seen once. The sequence derives from a man in his fifties or sixties who received an inactivated influenza vaccine. The gene calls are TRBV6-1 and TRBJ2-5, with TRBD2 as a possible D gene (5 bases). Sample: CD4+ T cells sorted from PBMCs, taken around 5 days after vaccination. The CDR3 nucleotides read TGTGCCAGCAGTATTTGGGGAGCAGATGAGACCCAGTACTTC. Its translation: CASSIWGADETQYF.